Presented here are 20 T cell receptor beta chains from one specimen sequenced in a study of Ad26.COV2.S vaccination and SARS-CoV-2 variants. The treatment: roughly 19 received Ad26.COV2.S at low or high dose, single or two shots; about 5 received placebo; per-sample allocation not given. Sampling was performed 63 days after the first vaccine or placebo injection. Measured with immunoSEQ multiplex PCR; TCRdb has only the in-frame clones, and not every one. The sample yields hundreds of thousands of clones, around 90% seen once. Source: peripheral blood, taken in a trial of Ad26.COV2.S vaccine versus placebo. These receptors were collected from a person between 18 and 60 years old who received the Ad26.COV2.S COVID-19 vaccine or a placebo.

The chain combines TRBV6-6 with TRBJ2-7; 8 bases are a match to TRBD2. After removal of 4 bases from V and 4 bases from J, the junction contained 9 bases not matched to a gene. CDR1 is MNHNY and CDR2 is SVGAGI in the germline V gene (reference sequence). CDR3 length: 15 amino acids. The CDR3 region has the DNA TGTGCCAGCAGTTTGCAAGCGGGAGCGGTTTACGAGCAGTACTTC. Encoded protein: CASSLQAGAVYEQYF.

This chain joins TRBV5-1 and TRBJ2-1; 7 bases line up with TRBD2. The V gene end was trimmed by 2 bases and the J gene end by 2 bases; junction bases not matched to a gene: 13. CDR3 length equals 18 residues. The germline CDR1 and CDR2 sequences are SGHRS and YFSETQ. CDR3 in DNA: TGCGCCAGCAGCTTCCTCGGGCCAAGCGGGATACCCTACAATGAGCAGTTCTTC. Translating it yields CASSFLGPSGIPYNEQFF.

The chain recombines TRBV5-4 with TRBJ1-1; D might be TRBD1 (5 bases). Germline V lookup: CDR1 SGHNT, CDR2 YYREEE (reference sequence). Trimming stripped 10 bases from V and 10 bases from J, with 20 bases between. The CDR3 loop spans 12 amino acids. CDR3 region: CAEGRRGRGAFF. Written as DNA, the CDR3 is TGTGCCGAGGGGCGGAGGGGCCGAGGAGCTTTCTTT.

This clone was seen once. In nucleotides, the CDR3 is TGTGCCAGCAGCTTAGCACCTAACAGTTACACTGAAGCTTTCTTT. Translated: CASSLAPNSYTEAFF. The V gene is TRBV7-2, the J gene TRBJ1-1; D gene ambiguous. CDR1 and CDR2 from the germline V gene are SGHTA and FQGNSA. V lost 0 bases and J 3 bases, leaving 11 bases between the germline ends. The CDR3 consists of 15 residues. Complete variable domain (other parts from reference TRBV7-2 and TRBJ1-1): GAGVSQSPSNKVTEKGKDVELRCDPISGHTALYWYRQSLGQGLEFLIYFQGNSAPDKSGLPSDRFSAERTGGSVSTLTIQRTQQEDSAVYLCASSLAPNSYTEAFFGQGTRLTVV.

The chain carries TRBV7-9 and TRBJ2-1, with D uncertain. V lost 1 base to trimming and J lost 4 bases, with 8 bases between them. CDR3 length: 14 amino acids. Germline-derived CDR1 and CDR2 are SEHNR and FQNEAQ (reference sequence). CDR3 sequence reads: CASSLVSGYNEQFF. DNA of the CDR3: TGTGCCAGCAGCTTAGTCTCCGGGTACAATGAGCAGTTCTTC.

This clone was recorded once. The chain combines TRBV5-1 with TRBJ2-4; D possibly matches TRBD1 or TRBD2 (6 bases each). The germline V and J ends were trimmed by 6 bases and 7 bases, with 23 bases remaining between them. CDR1 is SGHRS and CDR2 is YFSETQ in the germline V gene. The CDR3 loop spans 16 amino acids. This chain's CDR3 is CASNKGGDINRNIQYF. The CDR3 DNA reads as TGCGCCAGCAACAAGGGCGGGGACATCAACAGGAACATTCAGTACTTC.

The rearrangement joins TRBV7-2 to TRBJ1-1; TRBD1 is a possible D gene (6 bases). Trimming pared 1 base from V and 5 bases from J, leaving 14 bases between. The CDR3 length is 15 residues. Germline V lookup: CDR1 SGHTA, CDR2 FQGNSA. The CDR3 here is CASSLGGHLSTEAFF. In DNA form, the CDR3 reads TGTGCCAGCAGCTTAGGGGGACATCTAAGTACTGAAGCTTTCTTT.

V and J are TRBV19 and TRBJ2-3; D possibly uses TRBD1 or TRBD2 (5 bases each). V dropped 11 bases and J dropped 5 bases, with 17 bases sitting between them. CDR3 length equals 13 residues. CDR1 LNHDA and CDR2 SQIVND come from the germline V gene (reference sequence). The CDR3 DNA reads TGTGCCTCTTCGAGGACTGGGGGAGATACGCAGTATTTT. This sequence encodes CASSRTGGDTQYF.

The gene calls are TRBV3-1 (or the pseudogene TRBV3-2) and TRBJ1-5, with 9 bases identical to TRBD1. The trim removed 1 base at V and 6 bases at J, leaving 4 bases unmatched. CDR3 length: 15 amino acids. Germline V CDR1 and CDR2: LGHDT, YNNKEL (reference sequence). CDR3 bases: TGTGCCAGCAGCCAAGCCCCGGGACAGGGTCAGCCCCAGCATTTT. This encodes CASSQAPGQGQPQHF.

The CDR3 nucleotides read TGCGCCAGCAGTGGGGAAAATTCACCCCTCCACTTT. The encoded protein is CASSGENSPLHF. The gene calls are TRBV5-1 and TRBJ1-6, with D uncertain. Germline assignment: CDR1 SGHRS and CDR2 YFSETQ. V lost 5 bases and J 7 bases, leaving 7 bases between the germline ends. The CDR3 totals 12 residues.

The J gene is TRBJ2-3, the V gene TRBV18; D gene uncertain. The CDR3 contains 13 residues. V dropped 6 bases and J dropped 0 bases, with 7 bases sitting between them. Germline CDR1 is KGHSH and CDR2 is LQKENI. The CDR3 protein is CASSSSSTDTQYF. CDR3 coding DNA: TGTGCCAGCTCGTCCTCTAGCACAGATACGCAGTATTTT.

The chain uses TRBV4-1 and TRBJ2-7, with TRBD2 matching over 9 bases. The CDR3 contains 15 residues. Germline values: CDR1 MGHRA, CDR2 YSYEKL. V shed 0 bases, J shed 2 bases, and the junction held 2 bases outside the gene matches. Written as DNA, the CDR3 is TGCGCCAGCAGCCAAGATCCTAGCGGGACCTACGAGCAGTACTTC. This sequence encodes CASSQDPSGTYEQYF.

V usage is TRBV7-2 and J usage is TRBJ2-2; D is undetermined. Germline V gene sequence: CDR1 SGHTA, CDR2 FQGNSA. This CDR3 has 15 amino acids. The ends were cut back, 5 bases at V and 4 bases at J, with 14 bases in the middle. This CDR3 reads CASSPLPTITGELFF. Written as DNA, the CDR3 is TGTGCCAGCAGCCCTCTCCCCACAATCACCGGGGAGCTGTTTTTT.

This clone showed up just a few times. The gene calls are TRBV7-9 and TRBJ2-7; tentative D call: TRBD2 (6 bases). The CDR3 totals 11 residues. The V gene lost 4 bases and the J gene lost 7 bases, with 8 bases spanning the gap. The V gene's germline CDR1 is SEHNR and CDR2 FQNEAQ (reference sequence). The CDR3 reads CASSYRGEQYF. CDR3 sequence (DNA): TGTGCCAGCAGCTACCGGGGGGAGCAGTACTTC.

J is TRBJ2-1 and V is TRBV30; D is perhaps TRBD1 (5 bases). Germline V gene sequence: CDR1 GTSNPN, CDR2 SVGIG (reference sequence). V was shortened by 2 bases and J by 8 bases, with 16 bases between the two germline ends. The CDR3 is 14 amino acids. CDR3 sequence reads: CAWSRQGTGDEQFF. The CDR3 nucleotides read TGTGCCTGGAGTCGGCAGGGAACTGGCGATGAGCAGTTCTTC.

The gene calls are TRBV10-3 and TRBJ1-2; D remains unclear. The CDR3 runs to 11 residues. Germline loops: CDR1 ENHRY, CDR2 SYGVKD. V lost 4 bases and J lost 8, with 8 bases in between. The CDR3 coding sequence is TGTGCCATCAGTGCTCTCTGGGGCTACACCTTC. Protein: CAISALWGYTF.

This clone was observed a few times. This chain uses TRBV5-1 with TRBJ1-4; D is unresolved. The CDR3 is 13 amino acids. With 3 bases removed from V and 8 bases from J, the gap between germline ends came to 11 bases. Germline V gives CDR1 SGHRS, CDR2 YFSETQ. The CDR3 nucleotides are TGCGCCAGCAGCTGGTACCCCCCGGAAAAACTGTTTTTT. Translating gives CASSWYPPEKLFF.

This clone was counted a few times. The sample has other DNA sequences that encode this CDR3 too. J is TRBJ2-7 and V is TRBV20-1; no firm D call. CDR1 is DFQATT and CDR2 is SNEGSKA in the germline V gene (reference sequence). The CDR3 has 10 residues. Trimming took 5 bases from V and 3 from J, leaving 5 bases between them. This chain's CDR3 is CSALDYEQYF. The CDR3 DNA reads TGCAGTGCTCTTGACTACGAGCAGTACTTC.

This clone turned up a few times. The J gene is TRBJ1-5, the V gene TRBV6-2 or TRBV6-3; TRBD1 matches 8 bases. V dropped 4 bases and J dropped 7; count of bases not matched to a gene: 9. The CDR3 is 15 residues long. Per germline, CDR1 MNHEY and CDR2 SVGEGT. The CDR3 sequence is CASSFIGQGGQPQHF. CDR3 nucleotides: TGTGCCAGCAGTTTTATTGGACAGGGAGGACAGCCCCAGCATTTT.

CDR3 coding DNA: TGTGCCAGCAGCCAGGATAATCAGCCCCAGCATTTT. This encodes CASSQDNQPQHF. The chain joins TRBV5-5 to TRBJ1-5; D unclear. The V gene lost 4 bases and the J gene lost 4 bases, with 6 bases spanning the gap. This CDR3 is built from 12 residues. Germline V CDR1 and CDR2: SGHKS, YYEKEE (reference sequence).